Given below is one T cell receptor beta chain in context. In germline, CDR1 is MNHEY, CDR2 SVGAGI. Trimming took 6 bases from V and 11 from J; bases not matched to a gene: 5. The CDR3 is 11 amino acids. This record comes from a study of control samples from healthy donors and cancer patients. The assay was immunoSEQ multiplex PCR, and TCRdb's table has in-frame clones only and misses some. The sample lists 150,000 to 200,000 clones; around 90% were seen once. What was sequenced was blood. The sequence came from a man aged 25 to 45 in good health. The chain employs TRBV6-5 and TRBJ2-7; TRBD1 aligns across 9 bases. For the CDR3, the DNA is TGTGCCAGCAGGTACAGGGGGCGCGAGTACTTC. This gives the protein CASRYRGREYF.